The 8 T cell receptor beta chains below all came from one sample that was sequenced in a study of T-cell reconstitution after alpha-beta-depleted transplantation in children. A library of TCRbeta sequences, prepared with unique molecular identifiers, was generated. TCRdb analysed the PCR reads with MiXCR anew, one entry per CDR3 protein. The table records about 260,000 distinct CDR3 sequences, 11% of them present only once. Specimen: peripheral blood, collected 180 days after TCRalphabeta/CD19-depleted stem cell transplant. Receptor source: a male patient between 2 and 15 years old who had a stem cell transplant for chronic granulomatous disease, so the T cells may come from the graft donor.

In this sample, this clonotype turned up many times. The genes are TRBV28 and TRBJ2-7, with D perhaps TRBD1 or TRBD2 (5 bases each). Germline V gene sequence: CDR1 MDHEN, CDR2 SYDVKM. The V end was cut by 3 bases, the J end by 0 bases, with 12 bases between. This CDR3 region has 15 residues. The CDR3 loop is CASSFIEGTSYEQYF. The CDR3 DNA sequence: TGTGCCAGCAGTTTTATAGAGGGGACCTCCTACGAGCAGTACTTC.

There are many counts of this clonotype. This chain uses TRBV4-3 with TRBJ2-2; TRBD2 is a possible D gene (6 bases). Between the trimmed V and J ends, which lost 4 bases and 1 base, there was a span of 19 bases. Germline V gene sequence: CDR1 LGHNA, CDR2 YSLEER. This CDR3 has 18 amino acids. CDR3 loop: CASSPPRGAGLNTGELFF. CDR3 nucleotides: TGCGCCAGCAGCCCACCTCGAGGGGCGGGGCTGAACACCGGGGAGCTGTTTTTT.

At least ten counts were recorded for this clonotype. The V gene is TRBV29-1, the J gene TRBJ2-3; perhaps TRBD1 as D (5 bases). With 4 bases removed from V and 11 bases from J, the gap between germline ends came to 19 bases. The V gene's germline CDR1 is SQVTM and CDR2 ANQGSEA. This CDR3 comprises 13 residues. This CDR3 is CSVGEGVVVGQYF. In DNA, the CDR3 is TGCAGCGTTGGTGAAGGGGTGGTGGTAGGGCAGTATTTT.

The CDR3 region has the DNA TGTGCCTCCAGCCAACCCCACGGGACAGGGGCGTTCTCTGGGGCCAACGTCCTGACTTTC. Its translation is CASSQPHGTGAFSGANVLTF. V is TRBV3-1 and J is TRBJ2-6; TRBD1 matches at 10 bases. The germline gives CDR1 LGHDT, CDR2 YNNKEL (reference sequence). The CDR3 extends over 20 amino acids. Trimming removed 11 bases from V and 0 bases from J; junction bases left unmatched: 19.

This clonotype was seen many times. The chain employs TRBV10-3 and TRBJ1-6, with 9 bases matching TRBD1. Germline V lookup: CDR1 ENHRY, CDR2 SYGVKD. Trimming took 4 bases from V and 6 from J; bases not matched to a gene: 4. This CDR3 region has 15 residues. Written as DNA, the CDR3 is TGTGCCATCAGTGCGGACAGGGGCTCTAATTCACCCCTCCACTTT. Residues: CAISADRGSNSPLHF.

This clonotype was detected many times. The V and J genes are TRBV5-1 and TRBJ2-4; D uncertain. V dropped 0 bases and J dropped 2 bases, with 6 bases sitting between them. The CDR3 has 14 amino acids. The V gene's germline CDR1 is SGHRS and CDR2 YFSETQ. CDR3: CASSLDATKNIQYF. The CDR3 DNA reads as TGCGCCAGCAGCTTGGATGCAACCAAAAACATTCAGTACTTC. Together with reference TRBV5-1 and TRBJ2-4, the CDR3 gives the full variable domain: KAGVTQTPRYLIKTRGQQVTLSCSPISGHRSVSWYQQTPGQGLQFLFEYFSETQRNKGNFPGRFSGRQFSNSRSEMNVSTLELGDSALYLCASSLDATKNIQYFGAGTRLSVL.

Details on this clonotype: Possible read error: a much larger clone is one base away. This rearrangement joins TRBV7-8 to TRBJ2-5; D remains unclear. The germline V and J ends were trimmed by 5 bases and 0 bases, with 13 bases remaining between them. CDR1 SGHVS and CDR2 FQNEAQ come from the germline V gene. The CDR3 contains 15 residues. This CDR3 is CASSVRQQYQETQYF. Written as DNA, the CDR3 is TGTGCCAGCAGCGTAAGGCAGCAATACCAAGAGACCCAGTACTTC.

The sample holds many counts of this clonotype. This chain connects TRBV7-9 to TRBJ1-2; 11 nucleotides align to TRBD1. Trimming at V came to 4 bases and at J to 7 bases, leaving 8 bases not matched to a gene. Germline CDR1 and CDR2: SEHNR and FQNEAQ (reference sequence). The CDR3 contains 15 residues. The CDR3 region is CASSSGQGEFGGYTF. The CDR3 DNA reads TGTGCCAGCAGCTCGGGACAGGGGGAATTTGGTGGCTACACCTTC.